The rows below give T cell receptor beta chains drawn from one sample of a study of blood T cell repertoires in COVID-19. Produced via immunoSEQ multiplex PCR; TCRdb's table is partial and in-frame only. The sample carries 150,000 to 200,000 clones, 80% to 85% recorded once. The sample consisted of PBMCs or T cells enriched from blood (not recorded which). The receptors stem from a man between 65 and 80 years old who had been exposed to COVID-19. Each CDR3 is given with its conserved first and last residue. The order of the fields is CDR3 protein, CDR3 DNA, clone size, J gene, V gene, D gene. A D gene is named only where the DNA matches it firmly. Clone size appears in some rows only: once, few, many, or a class for an expanded clone.

CDR3 protein: CATYSFNTEAFF
CDR3 DNA: TGTGCCACCTACTCGTTCAACACTGAAGCTTTCTTT
clone size: .
J gene: TRBJ1-1
V gene: TRBV6-5
D gene: .

CDR3 protein: CASSSSGTKDTQYF
CDR3 DNA: TGTGCCAGCAGCTCCTCCGGGACTAAAGATACGCAGTATTTT
clone size: .
J gene: TRBJ2-3
V gene: TRBV7-3
D gene: TRBD2

CDR3 protein: CASSGTGGVTSQGYTF
CDR3 DNA: TGTGCCAGCAGCGGGACAGGGGGCGTAACAAGTCAGGGCTACACCTTC
clone size: .
J gene: TRBJ1-2
V gene: TRBV11-2
D gene: TRBD1

CDR3 protein: CASSLATGRGNTGELFF
CDR3 DNA: TGTGCCAGCAGCCTGGCGACAGGCAGGGGAAACACCGGGGAGCTGTTTTTT
clone size: .
J gene: TRBJ2-2
V gene: TRBV28
D gene: .

CDR3 protein: CASSTNTSAGPPSYEQYF
CDR3 DNA: TGTGCCAGCAGCACTAATACGTCGGCGGGGCCCCCTTCCTACGAGCAGTACTTC
clone size: .
J gene: TRBJ2-7
V gene: TRBV21-1
D gene: .

CDR3 protein: CASSGPSSWSYGYTF
CDR3 DNA: TGTGCCAGCAGCGGGCCCTCCTCTTGGTCCTATGGCTACACCTTC
clone size: .
J gene: TRBJ1-2
V gene: TRBV9
D gene: .

CDR3 protein: CASSPRTSSTDTQYF
CDR3 DNA: TGTGCCAGCAGCCCTAGGACTAGCAGTACAGATACGCAGTATTTT
clone size: .
J gene: TRBJ2-3
V gene: TRBV2
D gene: TRBD2

CDR3 protein: CASSLSTGTEAFF
CDR3 DNA: TGTGCCAGCAGTTTATCCACAGGTACGGAGGCTTTCTTT
clone size: .
J gene: TRBJ1-1
V gene: TRBV28
D gene: .

CDR3 protein: CASRLGQGNTEAFF
CDR3 DNA: TGTGCCAGCAGGCTTGGACAGGGGAACACTGAAGCTTTCTTT
clone size: .
J gene: TRBJ1-1
V gene: TRBV6-5
D gene: TRBD1

CDR3 protein: CASSSLGGLGGDEQFF
CDR3 DNA: TGCGCCAGCAGCTCACTGGGGGGACTAGGAGGGGATGAGCAGTTCTTC
clone size: .
J gene: TRBJ2-1
V gene: TRBV5-1
D gene: TRBD2

CDR3 protein: CAILGAGTEAFF
CDR3 DNA: TGTGCCATTCTTGGGGCTGGGACTGAAGCTTTCTTT
clone size: .
J gene: TRBJ1-1
V gene: TRBV28
D gene: .

CDR3 protein: CASSQDLAGGPTDTQYF
CDR3 DNA: TGCGCCAGCAGCCAAGATTTGGCGGGAGGGCCGACAGATACGCAGTATTTT
clone size: .
J gene: TRBJ2-3
V gene: TRBV4-3
D gene: TRBD2

CDR3 protein: CASSGISGRTSTDTQYF
CDR3 DNA: TGCGCCAGCAGCGGAATTAGCGGGAGGACTAGCACAGATACGCAGTATTTT
clone size: once
J gene: TRBJ2-3
V gene: TRBV5-1
D gene: TRBD2

CDR3 protein: CASSLEASTEAFF
CDR3 DNA: TGTGCCAGCAGCTTAGAAGCAAGCACTGAAGCTTTCTTT
clone size: once
J gene: TRBJ1-1
V gene: TRBV11-3
D gene: .

CDR3 protein: CASSEALQRNWRGYTF
CDR3 DNA: TGTGCCAGCAGTGAAGCGCTGCAGCGAAATTGGCGGGGCTACACCTTC
clone size: .
J gene: TRBJ1-2
V gene: TRBV2
D gene: .

CDR3 protein: CASRLTGGGGELFF
CDR3 DNA: TGTGCCAGCAGATTGACAGGGGGAGGCGGGGAGCTGTTTTTT
clone size: once
J gene: TRBJ2-2
V gene: TRBV6-5
D gene: TRBD1

CDR3 protein: CASSLGLAGGLLKNEQFF
CDR3 DNA: TGTGCCAGCAGCTTGGGACTAGCGGGGGGCCTCCTTAAAAATGAGCAGTTCTTC
clone size: once
J gene: TRBJ2-1
V gene: TRBV3-1/TRBV3-2
D gene: TRBD2

CDR3 protein: CASRAGPDQPQHF
CDR3 DNA: TGTGCCAGCAGGGCGGGACCTGATCAGCCCCAGCATTTT
clone size: .
J gene: TRBJ1-5
V gene: TRBV5-4
D gene: .

CDR3 protein: CASSPRDRRDSGNTIYF
CDR3 DNA: TGTGCCAGCAGCCCAAGGGACAGGAGAGACTCTGGAAACACCATATATTTT
clone size: .
J gene: TRBJ1-3
V gene: TRBV13
D gene: TRBD1

CDR3 protein: CASSLNPTGASFYGYTF
CDR3 DNA: TGTGCCAGCAGTCTAAACCCCACAGGGGCCTCTTTCTATGGCTACACCTTC
clone size: .
J gene: TRBJ1-2
V gene: TRBV25-1
D gene: TRBD1

CDR3 protein: CASSSGPTGGLSGELFF
CDR3 DNA: TGTGCCAGCAGCTCCGGGCCGACAGGGGGCTTGTCCGGGGAGCTGTTTTTT
clone size: .
J gene: TRBJ2-2
V gene: TRBV7-9
D gene: TRBD1

CDR3 protein: CSVLQGRSANTEAFF
CDR3 DNA: TGCAGCGTACTACAGGGGAGAAGCGCGAACACTGAAGCTTTCTTT
clone size: once
J gene: TRBJ1-1
V gene: TRBV29-1
D gene: TRBD1

CDR3 protein: CAWNSGGARETQYF
CDR3 DNA: TGTGCCTGGAACAGCGGGGGGGCCCGGGAGACCCAGTACTTC
clone size: .
J gene: TRBJ2-5
V gene: TRBV30
D gene: TRBD2

CDR3 protein: CASSDRDSYEQFF
CDR3 DNA: TGTGCCAGCTCGGACCGGGACTCATATGAGCAGTTCTTC
clone size: .
J gene: TRBJ2-1
V gene: TRBV18
D gene: .

CDR3 protein: CASSLAIGEFTTIYF
CDR3 DNA: TGTGCCAGCAGCTTAGCGATCGGGGAATTCACCACCATATATTTT
clone size: .
J gene: TRBJ1-3
V gene: TRBV7-4
D gene: .

CDR3 protein: CASAAGGPLTDTQYF
CDR3 DNA: TGTGCCAGCGCAGCCGGGGGGCCCCTGACAGATACGCAGTATTTT
clone size: once
J gene: TRBJ2-3
V gene: TRBV6-5
D gene: .

CDR3 protein: CASSPRGLAEAFF
CDR3 DNA: TGTGCCAGTAGTCCCAGGGGGCTCGCTGAAGCTTTCTTT
clone size: .
J gene: TRBJ1-1
V gene: TRBV19
D gene: TRBD1

CDR3 protein: CASSHSGTGLTGYGNTIYF
CDR3 DNA: TGTGCCAGCAGCCACTCCGGGACAGGGCTCACAGGCTATGGAAACACCATATATTTT
clone size: .
J gene: TRBJ1-3
V gene: TRBV3-1/TRBV3-2
D gene: TRBD1

CDR3 protein: CAISTGAGNTIYF
CDR3 DNA: TGTGCCATCTCGACAGGGGCTGGAAACACCATATATTTT
clone size: .
J gene: TRBJ1-3
V gene: TRBV6-6
D gene: TRBD1

CDR3 protein: CASSDRDGDGYTF
CDR3 DNA: TGTGCCAGCAGTGACAGGGACGGTGATGGCTACACCTTC
clone size: .
J gene: TRBJ1-2
V gene: TRBV6-2/TRBV6-3
D gene: TRBD1

CDR3 protein: CASSLVMAQPQHF
CDR3 DNA: TGTGCCAGCAGCTTAGTAATGGCTCAGCCCCAGCATTTT
clone size: .
J gene: TRBJ1-5
V gene: TRBV7-2
D gene: .

CDR3 protein: CASSQSGGAKTQYF
CDR3 DNA: TGTGCCAGCAGCCAATCAGGGGGCGCGAAGACCCAGTACTTC
clone size: .
J gene: TRBJ2-5
V gene: TRBV14
D gene: TRBD1

CDR3 protein: CASSVDSVSGANVLTF
CDR3 DNA: TGTGCCAGCAGCGTGGACAGCGTCTCTGGGGCCAACGTCCTGACTTTC
clone size: .
J gene: TRBJ2-6
V gene: TRBV7-2
D gene: .

CDR3 protein: CASSSYTGELFF
CDR3 DNA: TGTGCCAGCAGCTCCTACACCGGGGAGCTGTTTTTT
clone size: .
J gene: TRBJ2-2
V gene: TRBV7-9
D gene: .

CDR3 protein: CASRQGRQTEAFF
CDR3 DNA: TGCGCCAGCAGACAGGGAAGACAAACTGAAGCTTTCTTT
clone size: .
J gene: TRBJ1-1
V gene: TRBV10-1
D gene: .

CDR3 protein: CSTDGTGNTIYF
CDR3 DNA: TGCAGCACCGACGGGACTGGAAACACCATATATTTT
clone size: once
J gene: TRBJ1-3
V gene: TRBV29-1
D gene: .

CDR3 protein: CASSQRASGGSHTDTQYF
CDR3 DNA: TGCGCCAGCAGCCAAAGGGCTAGCGGGGGATCCCACACAGATACGCAGTATTTT
clone size: .
J gene: TRBJ2-3
V gene: TRBV4-1
D gene: TRBD2

CDR3 protein: CASSSATQGGTGNTIYF
CDR3 DNA: TGTGCCAGCAGCTCCGCTACACAGGGGGGAACTGGAAACACCATATATTTT
clone size: .
J gene: TRBJ1-3
V gene: TRBV7-6
D gene: TRBD1

CDR3 protein: CASSFGREDSYEQYF
CDR3 DNA: TGTGCCAGCAGTTTTGGGCGGGAGGACTCCTACGAGCAGTACTTC
clone size: once
J gene: TRBJ2-7
V gene: TRBV28
D gene: TRBD2

CDR3 protein: CASSIGQAVYNEQFF
CDR3 DNA: TGTGCCAGTAGTATAGGACAGGCCGTCTACAATGAGCAGTTCTTC
clone size: .
J gene: TRBJ2-1
V gene: TRBV19
D gene: .

CDR3 protein: CASGDRSVDYTF
CDR3 DNA: TGTGCCAGCGGAGACCGCTCAGTGGACTACACCTTC
clone size: .
J gene: TRBJ1-2
V gene: TRBV6-5
D gene: .

CDR3 protein: CSASQGGGRSTGELFF
CDR3 DNA: TGCAGTGCTAGTCAGGGGGGCGGGCGGAGCACCGGGGAGCTGTTTTTT
clone size: .
J gene: TRBJ2-2
V gene: TRBV20-1
D gene: .

CDR3 protein: CAWSVLGGRSNQPQHF
CDR3 DNA: TGTGCCTGGAGTGTACTAGGGGGCAGGAGCAATCAGCCCCAGCATTTT
clone size: .
J gene: TRBJ1-5
V gene: TRBV30
D gene: TRBD1

CDR3 protein: CASSQPGGSEAFF
CDR3 DNA: TGTGCCAGCAGCCAACCTGGTGGGTCAGAGGCGTTCTTC
clone size: few
J gene: TRBJ2-1
V gene: TRBV3-1/TRBV3-2
D gene: .

CDR3 protein: CASSEGTGGYYEQYF
CDR3 DNA: TGTGCCAGCAGCGAGGGGACAGGGGGTTACTACGAGCAGTACTTC
clone size: .
J gene: TRBJ2-7
V gene: TRBV9
D gene: TRBD1

CDR3 protein: CASSYGYEKLFF
CDR3 DNA: TGTGCCAGCAGTTACGGCTATGAAAAACTGTTTTTT
clone size: .
J gene: TRBJ1-4
V gene: TRBV6-2/TRBV6-3
D gene: .

CDR3 protein: CASSHGLAGGHSSYEQYF
CDR3 DNA: TGCGCCAGCAGCCACGGACTAGCGGGAGGACACAGCTCCTACGAGCAGTACTTC
clone size: .
J gene: TRBJ2-7
V gene: TRBV4-1
D gene: TRBD2

CDR3 protein: CASSYGVQGGKLFF
CDR3 DNA: TGTGCCAGCAGCTACGGGGTGCAGGGGGGAAAACTGTTTTTT
clone size: once
J gene: TRBJ1-4
V gene: TRBV2
D gene: TRBD1

CDR3 protein: CASTPGQGGYTF
CDR3 DNA: TGTGCCAGCACCCCGGGACAGGGTGGCTACACCTTC
clone size: .
J gene: TRBJ1-2
V gene: TRBV6-5
D gene: TRBD1

CDR3 protein: CASTTRGTGGEKLFF
CDR3 DNA: TGTGCCAGCACTACCCGTGGGACAGGTGGTGAAAAACTGTTTTTT
clone size: many
J gene: TRBJ1-4
V gene: TRBV7-2
D gene: TRBD1

CDR3 protein: CASSLAASRMNTEAFF
CDR3 DNA: TGTGCCAGCAGCTTAGCTGCTAGCCGCATGAACACTGAAGCTTTCTTT
clone size: .
J gene: TRBJ1-1
V gene: TRBV11-2
D gene: .

CDR3 protein: CASSQGQPGTSGYNEQFF
CDR3 DNA: TGCGCCAGCAGCCAGGGTCAACCCGGGACTAGCGGATACAATGAGCAGTTCTTC
clone size: .
J gene: TRBJ2-1
V gene: TRBV4-3
D gene: TRBD2

CDR3 protein: CASSTRQGAQYGYTF
CDR3 DNA: TGTGCCAGCAGCACCCGACAGGGGGCGCAGTATGGCTACACCTTC
clone size: .
J gene: TRBJ1-2
V gene: TRBV9
D gene: TRBD1

CDR3 protein: CASSVDRSGNTIYF
CDR3 DNA: TGTGCCAGCAGTGTAGACAGGTCTGGAAACACCATATATTTT
clone size: .
J gene: TRBJ1-3
V gene: TRBV9
D gene: .

CDR3 protein: CASSLDPSGGPYGQYF
CDR3 DNA: TGTGCCAGCAGCCTAGATCCCAGCGGAGGGCCCTACGGGCAGTACTTC
clone size: .
J gene: TRBJ2-7
V gene: TRBV7-2
D gene: .

CDR3 protein: CASTQGGNSPLHF
CDR3 DNA: TGTGCCAGCACTCAGGGAGGGAATTCACCCCTCCACTTT
clone size: .
J gene: TRBJ1-6
V gene: TRBV12-3/TRBV12-4
D gene: .

CDR3 protein: CASSPIGGRAYEQFF
CDR3 DNA: TGTGCCAGCAGCCCCATCGGCGGGAGGGCTTATGAGCAGTTCTTC
clone size: .
J gene: TRBJ2-1
V gene: TRBV5-5
D gene: TRBD2

CDR3 protein: CASRDRGYSGELFF
CDR3 DNA: TGTGCCAGCAGGGACAGGGGGTATTCCGGGGAGCTGTTTTTT
clone size: once
J gene: TRBJ2-2
V gene: TRBV6-5
D gene: TRBD1

CDR3 protein: CASTPGAAVGTEAFF
CDR3 DNA: TGTGCCAGCACCCCAGGGGCAGCAGTAGGCACTGAAGCTTTCTTT
clone size: .
J gene: TRBJ1-1
V gene: TRBV6-2/TRBV6-3
D gene: .